This T cell receptor beta chain was identified in a study of control samples from healthy donors and cancer patients. Germline V CDR1 and CDR2: MNHEY, SVGAGI. The CDR3 is 13 residues long. With V trimmed by 6 bases and J by 2 bases, 3 bases remained unmatched. The protocol was immunoSEQ multiplex PCR, while the TCRdb copy is restricted to in-frame clones and leaves out a portion. The sample has roughly 80,000 clones, over 80% seen once. J is TRBJ2-5 and V is TRBV6-5, with 7 positions matching TRBD1. Material for sequencing was blood. The receptor was derived from a woman in her fifties or sixties in good health. The CDR3 coding sequence is TGTGCCAGCAGACCGGGACAGCAAGAGACCCAGTACTTC. Residues: CASRPGQQETQYF.